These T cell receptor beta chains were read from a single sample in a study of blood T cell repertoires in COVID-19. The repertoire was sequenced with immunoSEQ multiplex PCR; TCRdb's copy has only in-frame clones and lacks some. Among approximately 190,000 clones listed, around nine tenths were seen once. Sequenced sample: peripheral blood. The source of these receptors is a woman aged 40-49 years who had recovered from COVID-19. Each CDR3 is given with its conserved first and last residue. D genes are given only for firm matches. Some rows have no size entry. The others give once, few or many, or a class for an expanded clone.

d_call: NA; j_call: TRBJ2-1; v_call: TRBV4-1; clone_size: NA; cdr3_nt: TGCGCCAGCAGCCAAGATGGGACTTCCTACAATGAGCAGTTCTTC; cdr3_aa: CASSQDGTSYNEQFF
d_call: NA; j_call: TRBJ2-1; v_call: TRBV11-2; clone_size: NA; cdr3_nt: TGTGCCAGCAGCGGGAGTTGGAATGAGCAGTTCTTC; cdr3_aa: CASSGSWNEQFF
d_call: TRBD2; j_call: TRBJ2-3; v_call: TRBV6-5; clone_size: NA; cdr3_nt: TGTGCCAGCAGACCCGGGGGGAGGGCAGATACGCAGTATTTT; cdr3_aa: CASRPGGRADTQYF
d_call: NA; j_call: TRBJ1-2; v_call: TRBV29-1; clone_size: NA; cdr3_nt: TGCAGCGTTCGGAGAATCTATGGCTACACCTTC; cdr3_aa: CSVRRIYGYTF
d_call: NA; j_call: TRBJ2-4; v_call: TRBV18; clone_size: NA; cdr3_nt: TGTGCCAGCTCTCTCGCAGGGCGAGCCAAAAACATTCAGTACTTC; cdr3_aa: CASSLAGRAKNIQYF
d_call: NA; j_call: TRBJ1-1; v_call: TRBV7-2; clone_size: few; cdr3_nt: TGTGCCAGCAGCTTAGCCGCGGGGGACACTGAAGCTTTCTTT; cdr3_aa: CASSLAAGDTEAFF
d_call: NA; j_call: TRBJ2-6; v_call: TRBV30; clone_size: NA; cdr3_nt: TGTGCCTGGAGTGTACCGGAGGGGGCCAACGTCCTGACTTTC; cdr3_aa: CAWSVPEGANVLTF
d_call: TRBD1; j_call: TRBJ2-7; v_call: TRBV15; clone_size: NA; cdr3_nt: TGTGCCACCAGCGGGGGACAGGGGGCTGGTGAGCAGTACTTC; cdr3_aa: CATSGGQGAGEQYF
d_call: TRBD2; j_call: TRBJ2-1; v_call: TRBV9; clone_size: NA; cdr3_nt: TGTGCCAGCAGCGAACAAGGGACTAGCGGGAGACCCAATGAGCAGTTCTTC; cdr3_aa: CASSEQGTSGRPNEQFF
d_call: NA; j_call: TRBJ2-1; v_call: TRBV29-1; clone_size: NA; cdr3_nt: TGCAGCGTTGGCTACTTGAATGAGCAGTTCTTC; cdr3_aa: CSVGYLNEQFF